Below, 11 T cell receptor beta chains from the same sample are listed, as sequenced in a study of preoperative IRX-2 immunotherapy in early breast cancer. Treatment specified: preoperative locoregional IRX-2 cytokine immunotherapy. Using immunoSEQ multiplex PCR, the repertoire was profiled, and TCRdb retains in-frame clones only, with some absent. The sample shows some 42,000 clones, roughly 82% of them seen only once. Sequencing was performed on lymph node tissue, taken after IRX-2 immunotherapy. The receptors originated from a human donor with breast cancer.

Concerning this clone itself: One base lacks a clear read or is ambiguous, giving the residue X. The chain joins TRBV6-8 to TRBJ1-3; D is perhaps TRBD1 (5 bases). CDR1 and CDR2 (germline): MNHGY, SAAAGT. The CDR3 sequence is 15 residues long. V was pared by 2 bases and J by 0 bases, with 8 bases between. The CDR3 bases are TGTGCCAGCAGTTACGGGGGAKCCTCTGGAAACACCATATATTTT. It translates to CASSYGGXSGNTIYF.

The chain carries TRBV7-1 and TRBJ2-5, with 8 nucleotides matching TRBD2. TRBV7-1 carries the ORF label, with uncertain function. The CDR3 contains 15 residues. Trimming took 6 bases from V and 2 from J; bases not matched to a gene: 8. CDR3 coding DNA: TGTGCCAGCAGGTCTAGTAGCGGGATACAAGAGACCCAGTACTTC. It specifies CASRSSSGIQETQYF.

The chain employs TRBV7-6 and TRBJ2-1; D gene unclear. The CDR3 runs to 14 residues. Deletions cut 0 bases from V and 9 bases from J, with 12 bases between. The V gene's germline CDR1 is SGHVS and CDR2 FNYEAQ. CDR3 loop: CASSLARPPGEQFF. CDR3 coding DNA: TGTGCCAGCAGCTTAGCCAGGCCCCCCGGTGAGCAGTTCTTC.

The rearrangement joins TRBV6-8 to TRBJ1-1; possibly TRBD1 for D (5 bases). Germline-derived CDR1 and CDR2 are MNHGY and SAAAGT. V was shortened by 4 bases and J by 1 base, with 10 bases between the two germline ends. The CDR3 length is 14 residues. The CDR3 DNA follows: TGTGCCAGCAGTTCCCTGGGGGGGAACACTGAAGCTTTCTTT. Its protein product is CASSSLGGNTEAFF.

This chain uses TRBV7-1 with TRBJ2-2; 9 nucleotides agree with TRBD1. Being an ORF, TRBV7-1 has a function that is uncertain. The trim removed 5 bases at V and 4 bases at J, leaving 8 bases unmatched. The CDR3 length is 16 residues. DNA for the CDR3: TGTGCCAGCAGCCTCCGGACAGGGGTGGGCACCGGGGAGCTGTTTTTT. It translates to CASSLRTGVGTGELFF.

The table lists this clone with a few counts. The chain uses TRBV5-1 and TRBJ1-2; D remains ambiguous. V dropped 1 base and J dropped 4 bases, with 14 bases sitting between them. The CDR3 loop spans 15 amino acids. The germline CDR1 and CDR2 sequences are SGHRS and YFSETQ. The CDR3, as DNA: TGCGCCAGCAGCTTGACCCCAAAGCCACCCTATGGCTACACCTTC. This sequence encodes CASSLTPKPPYGYTF.

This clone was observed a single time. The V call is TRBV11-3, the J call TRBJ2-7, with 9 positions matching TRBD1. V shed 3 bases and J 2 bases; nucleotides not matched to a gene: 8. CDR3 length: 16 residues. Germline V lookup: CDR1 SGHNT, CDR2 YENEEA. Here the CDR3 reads CASSLDPGQGPYEQYF. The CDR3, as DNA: TGTGCCAGCAGCTTGGACCCGGGACAGGGCCCCTACGAGCAGTACTTC. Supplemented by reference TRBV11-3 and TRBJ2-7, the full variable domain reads EAGVVQSPRYKIIEKKQPVAFWCNPISGHNTLYWYLQNLGQGPELLIRYENEEAVDDSQLPKDRFSAERLKGVDSTLKIQPAELGDSAVYLCASSLDPGQGPYEQYFGPGTRLTVT.

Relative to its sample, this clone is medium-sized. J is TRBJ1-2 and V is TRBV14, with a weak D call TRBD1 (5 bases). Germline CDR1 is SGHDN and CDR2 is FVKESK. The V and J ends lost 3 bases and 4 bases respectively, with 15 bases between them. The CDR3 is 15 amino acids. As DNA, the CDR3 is TGTGCCAGCAGCCAGCTAGGGGTTGGGGTCTATGGCTACACCTTC. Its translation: CASSQLGVGVYGYTF.

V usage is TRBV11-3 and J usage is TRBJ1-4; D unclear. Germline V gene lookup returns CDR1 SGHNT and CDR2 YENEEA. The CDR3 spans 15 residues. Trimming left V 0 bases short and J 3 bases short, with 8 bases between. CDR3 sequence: CASSLEGKANEKLFF. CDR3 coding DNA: TGTGCCAGCAGCTTAGAAGGGAAAGCTAATGAAAAACTGTTTTTT.

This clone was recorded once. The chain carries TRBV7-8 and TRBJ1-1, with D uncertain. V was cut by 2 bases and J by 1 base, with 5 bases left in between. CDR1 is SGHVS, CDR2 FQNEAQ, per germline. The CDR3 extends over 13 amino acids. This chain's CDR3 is CASSLFGNTEAFF. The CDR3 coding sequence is TGTGCCAGCAGCTTATTTGGGAACACTGAAGCTTTCTTT.

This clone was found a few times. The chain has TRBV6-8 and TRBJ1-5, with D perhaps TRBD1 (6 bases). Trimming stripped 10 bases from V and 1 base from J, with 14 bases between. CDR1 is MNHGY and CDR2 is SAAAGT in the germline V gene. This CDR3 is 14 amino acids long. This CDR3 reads CATHREASNQPQHF. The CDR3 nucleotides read TGTGCCACCCACAGGGAAGCGAGCAATCAGCCCCAGCATTTT.